A single sample gave rise to the 3 T cell receptor beta chains below, sequenced in a study of blood T cell repertoires in COVID-19. Assay: immunoSEQ multiplex PCR; the TCRdb copy retains only in-frame clones and omits some. The sample lists over 200,000 clones; around 83% were seen once. The sample comprised peripheral blood. The origin of the receptors is a man older than 75 with acute or convalescent COVID-19.

The rearrangement uses TRBV30 and TRBJ2-7; a possible D gene is TRBD1 (6 bases). From germline, CDR1 is GTSNPN and CDR2 SVGIG (reference sequence). V was pared by 0 bases and J by 1 base, with 13 bases between. The CDR3 contains 15 residues. The CDR3 protein is CAWSVIPRGSYEQYF. The CDR3 DNA reads TGTGCCTGGAGTGTAATTCCCAGGGGATCCTACGAGCAGTACTTC.

The gene calls are TRBV21-1 and TRBJ2-3; the table's D call of TRBD2 was not tested on the DNA. TRBV21-1 is marked as a pseudogene. This CDR3 spans 15 amino acids. Here the CDR3 DNA reads TGTGCCACCACCATCACTAGCGGGACGGCAGATACGCAGTATTTT. Its protein product is CATTITSGTADTQYF.

The CDR3 bases are TGTGCCAGCAGTGAGGGCCAGGGCCATCAGCCCCAGCATTTT. This gives the protein CASSEGQGHQPQHF. V is TRBV2 and J is TRBJ1-5; a possible D gene is TRBD1 (5 bases). The CDR3 extends over 14 amino acids. Germline assignment: CDR1 SNHLY and CDR2 FYNNEI. Between the trimmed V and J ends, which lost 3 bases and 5 bases, there was a span of 11 bases. The full variable domain, completed using reference TRBV2 and TRBJ1-5, is EPEVTQTPSHQVTQMGQEVILRCVPISNHLYFYWYRQILGQKVEFLVSFYNNEISEKSEIFDDQFSVERPDGSNFTLKIRSTKLEDSAMYFCASSEGQGHQPQHFGDGTRLSIL.